The present T cell receptor beta chain was sequenced within a study of blood T cell repertoires in COVID-19. In the source study's methods: By means of reference gene primer amplification, nucleated cell counts were estimated. Method: immunoSEQ multiplex PCR; TCRdb's copy keeps in-frame clones and lacks some. V, J and clone size derive from that table, while D and trimming were established from the DNA sequence. The sample has roughly 76,000 clones, approximately 80% seen once. V lost 3 bases, J lost 4 bases, and 8 bases lay in between. CDR3 length: 13 amino acids. Germline lookup yields CDR1 MNHEY and CDR2 SMNVEV (reference sequence).

This receptor was taken from a woman aged 70-85 years with acute or convalescent COVID-19. The sample taken for sequencing was peripheral blood. This sequence joins TRBV27 and TRBJ2-3, with unresolved D. The CDR3 DNA follows: TGTGCCAGCAGTTTGTGGCCCGCAGATACGCAGTATTTT. It encodes CASSLWPADTQYF.